The clone carrying this T cell receptor beta chain was seen a handful of times. The antigen remains undetermined. Universal primer sites and UMIs were introduced during 5'RACE template-switching synthesis of TCR cDNA. TCRdb independently ran MiXCR on the 5' RACE reads; one entry per CDR3 protein. The data show approximately 300,000 distinct CDR3 sequences, with roughly 13% seen just once and 0.4% to 0.55% held by the top ten. This specimen comes from a study of T cells after yellow fever vaccination. CDR1 is WNHNN and CDR2 is SYGVQD in the germline V gene (reference sequence). After removal of 6 bases from V and 4 bases from J, the junction contained 21 bases not matched to a gene. The CDR3 contains 19 residues. The study's findings and limits: Most clones from primary vaccination resurfaced after the booster (around 97% CD4, less than 90% CD8).

Here the sequenced sample was CD4+ T cells sorted from PBMCs, taken 45 days after the yellow fever booster vaccination. This chain uses TRBV10-1 with TRBJ2-1; 7 bases map to TRBD1. The TCR was taken from a man aged 30-40 years who received the YFV17D yellow fever vaccine. CDR3 sequence (DNA): TGCGCCAGCAGAATAGAATTTAGGAAGGGGACAGACAGATACAATGAGCAGTTCTTC. Protein product: CASRIEFRKGTDRYNEQFF.